This T cell receptor beta chain was found in a study of low-dose radiotherapy and immunotherapy resistance in tumors. At the level of the study: Given every two weeks, intravenous cyclophosphamide 200 mg/m2 preceded radiation and immunotherapy by one day.

This clonotype was counted at least ten times. First-strand cDNA relied on TRAV- and TRBV-specific primers spanning alpha and beta chains. The TCRs were subjected to amplification over about 19 PCR cycles employing a constant-region primer in conjunction with a V-primer adapter. mRNA isolates were amplified via in vitro transcription. MiXCR, run by TCRdb on the reads, gives a single entry per CDR3 protein. The sample contains more than 50,000 distinct CDR3 sequences, about 23% of which appear only once. The germline CDR1 and CDR2 sequences are MNHEY and SVGEGT. The CDR3 sequence is 13 residues long. Trimming took 7 bases from V and 2 from J, leaving 9 bases between them. The time point: before trial treatment.

The starting material was PBMCs, obtained before treatment. This receptor was obtained from a male donor with prostate cancer. This chain links TRBV6-2 or TRBV6-3 with TRBJ1-5; D remains unclear. CDR3 region: CASTLTGNQPQHF. The CDR3 nucleotides are TGTGCCAGCACCCTGACGGGCAATCAGCCCCAGCATTTT.